This entry lists 5 T cell receptor beta chains sequenced from one sample in a study of T cell responses to AZD1222 COVID-19 vaccine. Method: immunoSEQ multiplex PCR; TCRdb's copy keeps in-frame clones and lacks some. The repertoire consists of over 85,000 clones, with approximately 81% occurring once and the leading ten covering about 17%. Sequences were derived from peripheral blood, sampled on day 0 of AZD1222 vaccination. All receptors derive from an adult in good health.

This chain links TRBV5-1 with TRBJ2-3; 10 nucleotides agree with TRBD2. CDR1 and CDR2 (germline): SGHRS, YFSETQ. Trimming removed 5 bases from V and 1 base from J; junction bases left unmatched: 4. This CDR3 has 15 residues. CDR3 residues: CASSTGTSGTDTQYF. As DNA, the CDR3 is TGCGCCAGCAGTACCGGGACTAGCGGCACAGATACGCAGTATTTT.

This clone is a singleton in its sample. V and J are TRBV24-1 and TRBJ2-2, with D uncertain. From germline, CDR1 is KGHDR and CDR2 SFDVKD. This CDR3 region has 14 residues. Trimming cost V 1 base and J 3 bases, with 5 bases left between them. Here the CDR3 reads CATSDFQDTGELFF. Written as DNA, the CDR3 is TGTGCCACCAGTGATTTCCAGGACACCGGGGAGCTGTTTTTT.

The V call is TRBV7-2, the J call TRBJ2-1; TRBD1 is a possible D gene (5 bases). Germline assignment: CDR1 SGHTA and CDR2 FQGNSA. This CDR3 has 13 amino acids. Trimming pared 4 bases from V and 7 bases from J, leaving 11 bases between. Here the CDR3 reads CASSSGPPNEQFF. CDR3 bases: TGTGCCAGCAGCTCAGGGCCCCCGAATGAGCAGTTCTTC.

This clone was recorded only once. This rearrangement joins TRBV2 to TRBJ2-6, with D perhaps assigned TRBD1 or TRBD2 (5 bases each). Germline CDR1 is SNHLY and CDR2 is FYNNEI. V was clipped by 7 bases and J by 0 bases, with 13 bases between them. The CDR3 covers 16 residues. CDR3 residues: CASIGTSSSGANVLTF. The DNA of the CDR3 is TGTGCCAGCATTGGGACCTCCAGCTCTGGGGCCAACGTCCTGACTTTC. The entire variable domain, with the rest obtained from reference TRBV2 and TRBJ2-6, is as follows: EPEVTQTPSHQVTQMGQEVILRCVPISNHLYFYWYRQILGQKVEFLVSFYNNEISEKSEIFDDQFSVERPDGSNFTLKIRSTKLEDSAMYFCASIGTSSSGANVLTFGAGSRLTVL.

This clone came up once. The gene calls are TRBV18 and TRBJ1-1, with D tentatively TRBD1 (5 bases). Looked up from germline, CDR1 is KGHSH and CDR2 is LQKENI. Between the trimmed V and J ends, which lost 6 bases and 1 base, there was a span of 9 bases. This CDR3 region has 13 residues. The CDR3 coding sequence is TGTGCCAGCTCGAAGGGGCGGAACACTGAAGCTTTCTTT. Amino acids: CASSKGRNTEAFF.